This passage covers 13 T cell receptor beta chains from one sample sequenced in a study of shared clonotypes between healthy human individuals. The assay was immunoSEQ multiplex PCR, and TCRdb's table has in-frame clones only and misses some. The sample has 2 million to 2.5 million clones; approximately 93% are singletons. The specimen sequenced was naive CD4+ T cells from PBMCs. Subset: CD45RA+ positively selected. All receptors come from a young man in good health. Some clones in this sample may be carry-over from other donors' samples.

The J gene is TRBJ2-1, the V gene TRBV28; D is ambiguous. Between the trimmed V and J ends, which lost 6 bases and 4 bases, there was a span of 1 base. CDR3 size: 10 residues. Germline lookup yields CDR1 MDHEN and CDR2 SYDVKM. This CDR3 reads CASRYNEQFF. As DNA, the CDR3 is TGTGCCAGCAGATACAATGAGCAGTTCTTC.

V and J are TRBV11-2 and TRBJ2-5, with a possible D match to TRBD2 (6 bases). Germline V gene sequence: CDR1 SGHAT, CDR2 FQNNGV. The CDR3 is 15 residues long. Trimming cost V 3 bases and J 0 bases, with 11 bases left between them. The CDR3 nucleotides are TGTGCCAGCAGCTTCCGGGACTCGTACCAAGAGACCCAGTACTTC. It specifies CASSFRDSYQETQYF.

The chain carries TRBV6-5 and TRBJ1-4, with D possibly matching TRBD1 (5 bases). The germline CDR1 and CDR2 sequences are MNHEY and SVGAGI. This CDR3 comprises 16 residues. V lost 0 bases to trimming and J lost 6 bases, with 14 bases between them. Here the CDR3 DNA reads TGTGCCAGCAGTTACTCTATCGGGGGGGGTGATGAAAAACTGTTTTTT. Translation: CASSYSIGGGDEKLFF.

This clone was observed a few times. The CDR3 sequence: CAWTGYRDNTEAFF. The CDR3 DNA follows: TGTGCCTGGACCGGGTACAGGGACAACACTGAAGCTTTCTTT. The chain is built from TRBV30 and TRBJ1-1; TRBD1 might be the D (6 bases). The V gene's germline CDR1 is GTSNPN and CDR2 SVGIG (reference sequence). V was pared by 4 bases and J by 2 bases, with 14 bases between. There are 14 residues in the CDR3.

The chain is built from TRBV5-6 and TRBJ1-2; D ambiguous. The CDR3 has 11 amino acids. V was trimmed by 4 bases and J by 8 bases, leaving 9 bases between them. Germline CDR1 reads SGHDT; CDR2 reads YYEEEE. The CDR3 here is CASSTAGGYTF. The CDR3 DNA follows: TGTGCCAGCAGCACCGCCGGGGGCTACACCTTC.

The chain combines TRBV5-1 with TRBJ2-5; 7 bases align to TRBD2. Per germline, CDR1 SGHRS and CDR2 YFSETQ. Trimming took 4 bases from V and 7 from J; bases not matched to a gene: 7. CDR3 length equals 13 residues. CDR3 residues: CASSREAGGTQYF. The DNA of the CDR3 is TGCGCCAGCAGCCGGGAGGCCGGGGGGACCCAGTACTTC.

The J gene is TRBJ2-1, the V gene TRBV2, with 9 positions matching TRBD2. Germline V gene sequence: CDR1 SNHLY, CDR2 FYNNEI. V trimming: 3 bases; J trimming: 7 bases; junction bases outside the gene matches: 7. CDR3 length equals 15 residues. In DNA form, the CDR3 reads TGTGCCAGCAGTGATTGGCTAGCGGGACCTAATGAGCAGTTCTTC. Its protein is CASSDWLAGPNEQFF.

The V gene is TRBV5-1, the J gene TRBJ2-5; D is uncertain. There are 17 residues in the CDR3. Germline loops: CDR1 SGHRS, CDR2 YFSETQ. V was cut by 0 bases and J by 5 bases, with 20 bases left in between. The CDR3 coding sequence is TGCGCCAGCAGCTTGGAAACTATTGGGGATCGGCGGGAGACCCAGTACTTC. It yields the protein CASSLETIGDRRETQYF.

This chain links TRBV6-6 with TRBJ2-1; 10 nucleotides agree with TRBD1. CDR1 MNHNY and CDR2 SVGAGI come from the germline V gene (reference sequence). There are 16 residues in the CDR3. The V and J ends lost 6 bases and 6 bases, in that order; junction bases with no gene match: 11. The CDR3 loop is CASRSNTGTGANEQFF. CDR3 nucleotide sequence: TGTGCCAGCAGAAGTAACACCGGGACAGGGGCCAATGAGCAGTTCTTC.

The V call is TRBV25-1, the J call TRBJ1-4; D not certain. CDR3 length: 13 residues. Germline lookup yields CDR1 MGHDK and CDR2 SYGVNS. V lost 6 bases, J lost 5 bases, and 10 bases lay in between. CDR3 protein: CASSTPQNEKLFF. The CDR3 DNA is TGTGCCAGCAGCACCCCACAGAATGAAAAACTGTTTTTT.

The chain uses TRBV13 and TRBJ2-1; the match to TRBD1 covers 7 bases. Looked up from germline, CDR1 is PRHDT and CDR2 is FYEKMQ (reference sequence). V shed 5 bases and J 3 bases; nucleotides not matched to a gene: 10. The CDR3 spans 16 residues. The CDR3 region has the DNA TGTGCCAGCAGCAGACGCCCAGGGGGAGTCTACAATGAGCAGTTCTTC. It specifies CASSRRPGGVYNEQFF.

The chain carries TRBV28 and TRBJ2-5, with 11 nucleotides matching TRBD2. Per germline, CDR1 MDHEN and CDR2 SYDVKM. The CDR3 is made up of 16 amino acids. Trimming at V came to 3 bases and at J to 2 bases, leaving 5 bases not matched to a gene. This CDR3 is CASSFVAGGVQETQYF. CDR3 in DNA: TGTGCCAGCAGTTTTGTAGCGGGAGGGGTACAAGAGACCCAGTACTTC.

This rearrangement joins TRBV25-1 to TRBJ2-1; D is unclear. The CDR3 is made up of 13 amino acids. CDR1 and CDR2 (germline): MGHDK, SYGVNS. Trimming took 3 bases from V and 7 from J, leaving 10 bases between them. The CDR3: CASSDPGRNEQFF. CDR3 nucleotides: TGTGCCAGCAGTGATCCAGGTAGGAATGAGCAGTTCTTC.